The 15 T cell receptor beta chains presented below share a single source sample, sequenced in a study of T cell changes during pregnancy in multiple sclerosis. Measured with immunoSEQ multiplex PCR; TCRdb has only the in-frame clones, and not every one. The data hold under 55,000 clones, with 93% observed a single time. The sample here was peripheral blood, taken in the second trimester of pregnancy. Every receptor here comes from a female donor with multiple sclerosis, enrolled in a pregnancy study.

This chain connects TRBV19 to TRBJ1-2, with 10 bases matching TRBD1. The junction had 11 bases not matched to a gene; V was cut back by 4 bases and J by 6 bases. The CDR3 runs to 16 residues. Germline V gives CDR1 LNHDA, CDR2 SQIVND (reference sequence). CDR3 coding DNA: TGTGCCAGTAGTACGCATCCGACAGGGGGCGCTGATGGCTACACCTTC. As protein: CASSTHPTGGADGYTF.

The V and J genes are TRBV5-1 and TRBJ2-5; D perhaps matches TRBD2 (5 bases). V was clipped by 7 bases and J by 1 base, with 8 bases between them. This CDR3 has 12 amino acids. Germline assignment: CDR1 SGHRS and CDR2 YFSETQ. CDR3 DNA sequence: TGCGCCAGCTCACTAGGCCAAGAGACCCAGTACTTC. Translating gives CASSLGQETQYF. Variable domain in full (rest from reference TRBV5-1 and TRBJ2-5): KAGVTQTPRYLIKTRGQQVTLSCSPISGHRSVSWYQQTPGQGLQFLFEYFSETQRNKGNFPGRFSGRQFSNSRSEMNVSTLELGDSALYLCASSLGQETQYFGPGTRLLVL.

The V gene is TRBV29-1, the J gene TRBJ1-2; D remains ambiguous. This CDR3 contains 15 residues. Germline V gene sequence: CDR1 SQVTM, CDR2 ANQGSEA. The ends were cut back, 0 bases at V and 7 bases at J, with 18 bases in the middle. The CDR3 sequence is CSVEDLRTYGGGYTF. The CDR3 DNA reads as TGCAGCGTTGAAGACTTGCGAACATACGGCGGTGGCTACACCTTC.

The rearrangement joins TRBV7-3 to TRBJ2-1; 7 bases line up with TRBD1. V shed 5 bases, J shed 2 bases, and the junction held 6 bases outside the gene matches. The CDR3 spans 15 residues. The germline CDR1 and CDR2 sequences are SGHTA and FQGTGA. CDR3 residues: CASSLTGTPYNEQFF. CDR3 nucleotides: TGTGCCAGCAGCCTGACAGGGACGCCCTACAATGAGCAGTTCTTC.

J is TRBJ2-7 and V is TRBV29-1; 12 bases agree with TRBD1. CDR1 is SQVTM and CDR2 is ANQGSEA in the germline V gene. The CDR3 runs to 15 residues. Losses at the gene ends were 0 bases for V and 7 bases for J; bases not matched to a gene: 7. Here the CDR3 DNA reads TGCAGCGTTGAAGAACGGGACAGGGGGCCGGGGGAGCAGTACTTC. It codes for CSVEERDRGPGEQYF.

This chain connects TRBV5-4 to TRBJ2-2; 10 bases line up with TRBD1. The CDR3 totals 17 residues. The germline gives CDR1 SGHNT, CDR2 YYREEE (reference sequence). V was pared by 4 bases and J by 8 bases, with 14 bases of the junction left unmatched. DNA for the CDR3: TGTGCCAGCAGCGGAGCCGGGACAGGGGTAATATCAGGGGAGCTGTTTTTT. Translating gives CASSGAGTGVISGELFF. The full variable domain, in which reference TRBV5-4 and TRBJ2-2 provide the parts outside the CDR3, is ETGVTQSPTHLIKTRGQQVTLRCSSQSGHNTVSWYQQALGQGPQFIFQYYREEENGRGNFPPRFSGLQFPNYSSELNVNALELDDSALYLCASSGAGTGVISGELFFGEGSRLTVL.

The chain couples TRBV18 to TRBJ2-3, with TRBD2 matching over 9 bases. The CDR3 covers 15 residues. Per germline, CDR1 KGHSH and CDR2 LQKENI. Trimming took 5 bases from V and 2 from J; bases not matched to a gene: 5. The CDR3: CASSATSGFTDTQYF. The CDR3 nucleotides are TGTGCCAGCTCAGCGACTAGCGGCTTCACAGATACGCAGTATTTT.

This rearrangement joins TRBV5-6 to TRBJ2-7; TRBD2 is a possible D gene (6 bases). V dropped 6 bases and J dropped 2 bases, with 24 bases sitting between them. The V gene's germline CDR1 is SGHDT and CDR2 YYEEEE. The CDR3 has 17 amino acids. CDR3 in amino acids: CASTSTKLAEYTYEQYF. The DNA of the CDR3 is TGTGCCAGCACCTCGACCAAACTAGCCGAATATACCTACGAGCAGTACTTC.

The rearrangement uses TRBV10-2 and TRBJ2-6, with 7 bases lining up with TRBD1. In germline, CDR1 is WSHSY, CDR2 SAAADI. This CDR3 comprises 18 residues. V shed 4 bases and J 2 bases; nucleotides not matched to a gene: 11. As DNA, the CDR3 is TGCGCCAGCAGTGCTTCCCAGGGACAGAGTCCTGGGGCCAACGTCCTGACTTTC. It codes for CASSASQGQSPGANVLTF.

The chain links TRBV30 to TRBJ2-1; the match to TRBD2 covers 7 bases. The CDR3 totals 14 residues. Unmatched junction bases numbered 4, after V lost 3 bases and J lost 2 bases. Germline V gene lookup returns CDR1 GTSNPN and CDR2 SVGIG (reference sequence). The CDR3 spells CAWSEGGTYNEQFF. The CDR3 DNA reads TGTGCCTGGAGCGAGGGAGGGACCTACAATGAGCAGTTCTTC.

This clone came up once. The chain combines TRBV12-1 with TRBJ2-4; the table assigns TRBD2, which was not confirmed against the DNA. TRBV12-1 represents a pseudogene. The CDR3 loop spans 16 amino acids. The CDR3 nucleotides read TGTGCCAGCAGCTCCAAGCGGGAGGGCACCAAAAACATTCAGTACTTC. This translates into CASSSKREGTKNIQYF.

The chain employs TRBV2 and TRBJ2-1, with 7 positions matching TRBD2. CDR1 and CDR2 (germline): SNHLY, FYNNEI. CDR3 length: 14 residues. Trimming at V came to 8 bases and at J to 8 bases, leaving 12 bases not matched to a gene. The CDR3 DNA follows: TGTGCCAGCTCCGCGGGGCTAGCGGAAGATGAGCAGTTCTTC. Its protein product is CASSAGLAEDEQFF.

The CDR3: CASSVDSDRTEAFF. CDR3 nucleotides: TGTGCCAGCAGCGTCGACAGTGACCGGACTGAAGCTTTCTTT. This chain uses TRBV9 with TRBJ1-1; perhaps TRBD1 as D (5 bases). The CDR3 has 14 residues. The germline V gene has CDR1 SGDLS and CDR2 YYNGEE. Trimming cost V 2 bases and J 5 bases, with 13 bases left between them.

The V and J genes are TRBV5-4 and TRBJ2-7; unclear D gene. Germline V CDR1 and CDR2: SGHNT, YYREEE (reference sequence). The V gene lost 4 bases and the J gene lost 5 bases, with 16 bases spanning the gap. CDR3 length: 14 amino acids. CDR3 residues: CASSQERGHHEQYF. The CDR3 nucleotides are TGTGCCAGCAGCCAAGAACGTGGCCACCACGAGCAGTACTTC.

The table lists this clone with a few counts. The chain employs TRBV2 and TRBJ2-2; 7 nucleotides agree with TRBD1. The germline V gene has CDR1 SNHLY and CDR2 FYNNEI. The CDR3 covers 14 residues. Trimming removed 11 bases from V and 5 bases from J; junction bases left unmatched: 11. CDR3 in amino acids: CAGQGVLGTGELFF. The CDR3 nucleotides are TGTGCCGGTCAGGGGGTCCTTGGGACCGGGGAGCTGTTTTTT.